One TCR beta chain is described in this entry. The antigen is unknown. This sample is part of a study of cytotoxic CD8 clonotypes in ibrutinib-treated CLL. Across the study: Of the patients, about a dozen were relapsed/refractory, 15 treatment-naive and fewer than 18 IGHV unmutated.

Method: immunoSEQ multiplex PCR; TCRdb's copy keeps in-frame clones and lacks some. The data contain around 50,000 clones, roughly 57% of them seen just once; the ten biggest clones take up approximately 30%. Germline CDR1 is SGDLS and CDR2 is YYNGEE. The CDR3 has 13 amino acids. V shed 5 bases and J 4 bases; nucleotides not matched to a gene: 5. Broader study findings: Sustained-remission and progressing patients had unequal sampling times. Baseline clonality, above age-matched healthy donor levels, tracked circulating CD8+ T-cell counts. Clonality rose at ibrutinib response and fell back toward baseline at progression.

This material consisted of PBMCs, taken after 24 months of ibrutinib treatment. This receptor was taken from a human donor with chronic lymphocytic leukemia. The gene calls are TRBV9 and TRBJ1-1; 7 positions agree with TRBD1. DNA of the CDR3: TGTGCCAGCAGGGGACAGCCTAGCACTGAAGCTTTCTTT. Amino acids: CASRGQPSTEAFF.